These 24 T cell receptor beta chains originate from one sample sequenced in a study of blood T cell repertoires in COVID-19. This table comes from immunoSEQ multiplex PCR, and its TCRdb copy is limited to in-frame clones, with some not included. The sample includes around 46,000 clones, 70% to 90% of them seen just once. Sequencing used peripheral blood. The receptors were gathered from a woman older than 75 with COVID-19, enrolled during active disease.

The rearrangement links TRBV4-2 to TRBJ2-7; 10 bases map to TRBD2. V lost 2 bases to trimming and J lost 1 base; unmatched junction nucleotides: 5. CDR1 is LGHNA, CDR2 YNFKEQ, per germline. The CDR3 sequence is 16 residues long. In nucleotides, the CDR3 is TGTGCCAGCAGCCAACTAGCGGGGGTATCATCCTACGAGCAGTACTTC. It encodes CASSQLAGVSSYEQYF.

The gene calls are TRBV18 and TRBJ2-1; 9 nucleotides line up with TRBD1. Trimming removed 3 bases from V and 4 bases from J; junction bases left unmatched: 4. Germline V gene data show CDR1 as KGHSH and CDR2 as LQKENI. The CDR3 is 15 amino acids. The CDR3 DNA reads TGTGCCAGCTCACCCATTGGACAGGGGTACAATGAGCAGTTCTTC. Its protein product is CASSPIGQGYNEQFF.

CDR3 DNA: TGCGCCAGCAGCCCTACCGGGACAGGAGATCAGCCCCAGCATTTT. This gives the protein CASSPTGTGDQPQHF. V gene TRBV5-1 combines with J gene TRBJ1-5; 8 bases agree with TRBD1. This CDR3 comprises 15 residues. The germline V gene encodes CDR1 SGHRS and CDR2 YFSETQ. With V trimmed by 4 bases and J by 5 bases, 8 bases remained unmatched.

The J gene is TRBJ2-1, the V gene TRBV7-2, with TRBD2 as a possible D gene (6 bases). The V gene's germline CDR1 is SGHTA and CDR2 FQGNSA. This CDR3 region has 14 residues. V lost 5 bases to trimming and J lost 2 bases, with 10 bases between them. The CDR3 DNA sequence: TGTGCCAGCAGCCAAGGGACTCCCTACAATGAGCAGTTCTTC. Amino acid sequence: CASSQGTPYNEQFF.

DNA for the CDR3: TGTGCCAGCAGCTTCATCCAGGGGGCGCCCAGACCCCTCCACTTT. Translated: CASSFIQGAPRPLHF. The chain is built from TRBV7-2 and TRBJ1-6; TRBD1 agrees at 8 bases. The CDR3 covers 15 residues. Germline V gene lookup returns CDR1 SGHTA and CDR2 FQGNSA. The junction had 10 bases not matched to a gene; V was cut back by 3 bases and J by 12 bases.

This clone was counted a single time. V gene TRBV6-2 or TRBV6-3 combines with J gene TRBJ2-3; D is ambiguous. The CDR3 has 15 residues. Germline loops: CDR1 MNHEY, CDR2 SVGEGT. V was cut by 1 base and J by 1 base, with 9 bases left in between. CDR3 DNA: TGTGCCAGCAGTTACTTTTCGCGAGGCACAGATACGCAGTATTTT. This translates into CASSYFSRGTDTQYF.

The chain uses TRBV3-1 (or the pseudogene TRBV3-2) and TRBJ1-1; D is uncertain. This CDR3 has 13 residues. CDR1 and CDR2 (germline): LGHDT, YNNKEL (reference sequence). Between the trimmed V and J ends, which lost 5 bases and 1 base, there was a span of 8 bases. CDR3 in amino acids: CASSYTRNTEAFF. CDR3 DNA: TGTGCCAGCAGCTACACCCGGAACACTGAAGCTTTCTTT.

The chain employs TRBV18 and TRBJ1-1; 8 bases align to TRBD1. The CDR3 has 16 residues. Losses at the gene ends were 4 bases for V and 3 bases for J; bases not matched to a gene: 10. Germline CDR1 reads KGHSH; CDR2 reads LQKENI. The CDR3 DNA sequence: TGTGCCAGCTCACGCGAATCAGGGGGCGTGTACACTGAAGCTTTCTTT. It yields the protein CASSRESGGVYTEAFF.

The V gene is TRBV7-9, the J gene TRBJ1-6; 7 bases align to TRBD1. CDR3 length: 18 amino acids. The germline V gene encodes CDR1 SEHNR and CDR2 FQNEAQ (reference sequence). V shed 6 bases and J 2 bases; nucleotides not matched to a gene: 13. The CDR3, as DNA: TGTGCCAGCAGATTTACCGACCGGACAGGCCCCTATAATTCACCCCTCCACTTT. Protein: CASRFTDRTGPYNSPLHF.

The chain combines TRBV29-1 with TRBJ2-7; the D is unclear. The CDR3 is made up of 13 amino acids. In germline, CDR1 is SQVTM, CDR2 ANQGSEA. V dropped 0 bases and J dropped 1 base, with 7 bases sitting between them. The CDR3 DNA reads as TGCAGCGTTGAAGATTTTCCTTCCTACGAGCAGTACTTC. Amino acid sequence: CSVEDFPSYEQYF.

The CDR3 sequence is CSARDGEEYF. The CDR3 region has the DNA TGCAGTGCTAGAGATGGGGAGGAGTACTTC. The V and J genes are TRBV20-1 and TRBJ2-7, with a weak D call TRBD2 (6 bases). The V gene's germline CDR1 is DFQATT and CDR2 SNEGSKA (reference sequence). This CDR3 comprises 10 residues. V dropped 0 bases and J dropped 11 bases, with 8 bases sitting between them.

V usage is TRBV6-5 and J usage is TRBJ2-2, with 7 bases matching TRBD1. The CDR3 covers 15 residues. Germline V CDR1 and CDR2: MNHEY, SVGAGI. V shed 9 bases, J shed 3 bases, and the junction held 10 bases outside the gene matches. CDR3 nucleotide sequence: TGTGCCAGTAAGGGCCAGGGGGTCGACACCGGGGAGCTGTTTTTT. It yields the protein CASKGQGVDTGELFF.

The rearrangement joins TRBV7-9 to TRBJ2-3; 13 positions match TRBD2. CDR3 length: 17 amino acids. The J segment lost 0 bases and the V segment lost 5 bases, leaving 5 bases of the junction unmatched. Germline V gene lookup returns CDR1 SEHNR and CDR2 FQNEAQ (reference sequence). In DNA form, the CDR3 reads TGTGCCAGCAGCCCAGGGACTAGCGGGACTAGCACAGATACGCAGTATTTT. Its protein is CASSPGTSGTSTDTQYF.

This clone appeared a single time. The chain is built from TRBV5-4 and TRBJ1-2, with 9 bases matching TRBD1. The CDR3 is 15 residues long. Germline V gene lookup returns CDR1 SGHNT and CDR2 YYREEE (reference sequence). The trim removed 2 bases at V and 3 bases at J, leaving 5 bases unmatched. CDR3 protein: CASSFGTGGDYGYTF. The DNA of the CDR3 is TGTGCCAGCAGCTTCGGCACAGGGGGCGACTATGGCTACACCTTC.

This chain uses TRBV9 with TRBJ2-1, with D unclear. Trimming shortened V by 3 bases and J by 0 bases, and 10 bases separated the two germline ends. Germline V gives CDR1 SGDLS, CDR2 YYNGEE. The CDR3 is made up of 15 amino acids. The CDR3 bases are TGTGCCAGCAGCGACTACGGAAACTCCTACAATGAGCAGTTCTTC. Protein product: CASSDYGNSYNEQFF.

The V gene is TRBV23-1, the J gene TRBJ2-1, with 9 bases that match TRBD1. TRBV23-1 has ORF status, its function being uncertain. V shed 0 bases, J shed 7 bases, and the junction held 7 bases outside the gene matches. There are 16 residues in the CDR3. The CDR3 is CASSQSGTGMGNEQFF. The CDR3 DNA reads TGCGCCAGCAGTCAATCGGGGACAGGGATGGGGAATGAGCAGTTCTTC.

The V call is TRBV12-3 or TRBV12-4, the J call TRBJ1-1; a possible D gene is TRBD1 (5 bases). Deletions cut 6 bases from V and 4 bases from J, with 6 bases between. The CDR3 has 11 residues. The CDR3 DNA reads as TGTGCCAGCAGCCAGGGCACTGAAGCTTTCTTT. Translation: CASSQGTEAFF.

V is TRBV9 and J is TRBJ2-1; the match to TRBD1 covers 9 bases. Looked up from germline, CDR1 is SGDLS and CDR2 is YYNGEE. The V and J ends lost 4 bases and 7 bases, in that order; junction bases with no gene match: 9. The CDR3 loop spans 15 amino acids. The CDR3 DNA sequence: TGTGCCAGCAGCACTCCCCGAGGGACAGGGAATGAGCAGTTCTTC. Translated, it gives CASSTPRGTGNEQFF.

CDR3 sequence reads: CASTRQGFYEQYF. CDR3 in DNA: TGCGCCAGCACACGACAGGGTTTCTACGAGCAGTACTTC. The V call is TRBV10-2, the J call TRBJ2-7; TRBD1 matches 7 bases. Germline assignment: CDR1 WSHSY and CDR2 SAAADI. The CDR3 loop spans 13 amino acids. V lost 7 bases, J lost 3 bases, and 6 bases stayed unmatched.

This clone appeared a single time. This chain uses TRBV6-4 with TRBJ1-5; D is uncertain. CDR1 MRHNA and CDR2 SNTAGT come from the germline V gene. The V end was cut by 0 bases, the J end by 0 bases, with 12 bases between. CDR3 length equals 17 residues. In DNA, the CDR3 is TGTGCCAGCAGTGACTCTTCCTACCTGTATAGCAATCAGCCCCAGCATTTT. It specifies CASSDSSYLYSNQPQHF.

This clone was observed once. The chain uses TRBV18 and TRBJ1-3; D perhaps matches TRBD1 (5 bases). The CDR3 has 14 residues. The germline V gene encodes CDR1 KGHSH and CDR2 LQKENI. V was clipped by 2 bases and J by 4 bases, with 9 bases between them. The CDR3 reads CASSPDRSGNTIYF. The CDR3 DNA reads as TGTGCCAGCTCACCAGACAGATCAGGAAACACCATATATTTT.

The chain employs TRBV6-2 or TRBV6-3 and TRBJ2-7; D might be TRBD1 (5 bases). CDR1 and CDR2 from the germline V gene are MNHEY and SVGEGT. There are 16 residues in the CDR3. The V end lost 4 bases, the J end lost 3 bases, and 19 bases lay between the germline ends. The CDR3 bases are TGTGCCAGCAGTTCATTTTCGGCAGGGAATTACTACGAGCAGTACTTC. It encodes CASSSFSAGNYYEQYF.

CDR3 loop: CASSRQGSDEKLFF. CDR3 in DNA: TGTGCCAGCAGCCGACAGGGAAGTGATGAAAAACTGTTTTTT. The chain couples TRBV7-9 to TRBJ1-4; 7 bases fit TRBD1. With V trimmed by 5 bases and J by 6 bases, 6 bases remained unmatched. Per the germline V gene, CDR1 is SEHNR and CDR2 is FQNEAQ (reference sequence). The CDR3 sequence is 14 residues long.

This chain connects TRBV5-4 to TRBJ2-7; 8 nucleotides match TRBD1. The V segment lost 2 bases and the J segment 5 bases; nucleotides outside the gene matches: 9. Germline loops: CDR1 SGHNT, CDR2 YYREEE (reference sequence). The CDR3 consists of 15 residues. In DNA form, the CDR3 reads TGTGCCAGCAGCTTAAGACAGGGGTCTGTCCACGAGCAGTACTTC. This encodes CASSLRQGSVHEQYF.